Below are 32 T cell receptor beta chains sequenced from a single sample in a study of T cell repertoires in cytomegalovirus infection. Antigens for these TCRs are unknown. TCRdb ran MiXCR on the reads and lists one entry per CDR3 protein. The sample includes roughly 150,000 distinct CDR3 sequences, 32% seen only once; the top ten take roughly half. Sequencing used CD8+ T cells from cultured PBMCs, obtained from culture after CMV antigen stimulation. These receptors originate from a human donor in good health (CMV status not recorded). Some clones in this sample may be carry-over from other donors' samples.

The chain links TRBV19 to TRBJ1-2; TRBD1 aligns across 8 bases. In germline, CDR1 is LNHDA, CDR2 SQIVND (reference sequence). The V segment lost 6 bases and the J segment 7 bases; nucleotides outside the gene matches: 10. The CDR3 runs 14 residues. The DNA for the CDR3 is TGTGCCAGTAGAATTGCAGGGGGCCTGGCTGGCTACACCTTC. Its translation is CASRIAGGLAGYTF.

The chain combines TRBV6-1 with TRBJ2-7; the match to TRBD2 covers 8 bases. The CDR3 extends over 17 amino acids. CDR1 is MNHNS, CDR2 SASEGT, per germline. V lost 1 base to trimming and J lost 4 bases; unmatched junction nucleotides: 12. The CDR3 protein is CASSEVFGTSLFYEQYF. DNA of the CDR3: TGTGCCAGCAGTGAAGTTTTTGGGACTAGTCTATTTTACGAGCAGTACTTC.

The chain carries TRBV19 and TRBJ1-6; D gene uncertain. Trimming stripped 9 bases from V and 14 bases from J, with 14 bases between. CDR1 is LNHDA and CDR2 is SQIVND in the germline V gene (reference sequence). CDR3 length equals 11 residues. The CDR3 loop is CASGPPRSLHF. In DNA, the CDR3 is TGTGCCAGCGGCCCTCCTAGGTCCCTCCACTTT.

The chain combines TRBV7-8 with TRBJ2-5, with a weak D call TRBD1 (6 bases). The V gene lost 5 bases and the J gene lost 0 bases, with 13 bases spanning the gap. This CDR3 region has 15 residues. The germline V gene encodes CDR1 SGHVS and CDR2 FQNEAQ. The CDR3 region has the DNA TGTGCCAGCAGCCCGACAGGATTGTACCAAGAGACCCAGTACTTC. This encodes CASSPTGLYQETQYF. The full variable domain, with the rest looked up from reference TRBV7-8 and TRBJ2-5, is GAGVSQSPRYKVAKRGQDVALRCDPISGHVSLFWYQQALGQGPEFLTYFQNEAQLDKSGLPSDRFFAERPEGSVSTLKIQRTQQEDSAVYLCASSPTGLYQETQYFGPGTRLLVL.

A few counts support this clonotype. This chain links TRBV14 with TRBJ1-4; D remains ambiguous. The ends were cut back, 0 bases at V and 8 bases at J, with 13 bases in the middle. Germline V gene data show CDR1 as SGHDN and CDR2 as FVKESK. The CDR3 has 15 residues. CDR3: CASSQEGRYNEKLFF. The DNA for the CDR3 is TGTGCCAGCAGCCAAGAAGGGAGATATAACGAAAAACTGTTTTTT. Looking up the rest from reference TRBV14 and TRBJ1-4 gives the full variable domain: EAGVTQFPSHSVIEKGQTVTLRCDPISGHDNLYWYRRVMGKEIKFLLHFVKESKQDESGMPNNRFLAERTGGTYSTLKVQPAELEDSGVYFCASSQEGRYNEKLFFGSGTQLSVL.

This clonotype showed up many times. The chain is built from TRBV6-1 and TRBJ1-1, with a possible D match to TRBD1 (5 bases). The ends were cut back, 7 bases at V and 1 base at J, with 16 bases in the middle. This CDR3 has 15 residues. Germline CDR1 MNHNS, CDR2 SASEGT. Here the CDR3 reads CASTVGAVSNTEAFF. CDR3 sequence (DNA): TGTGCCAGCACCGTAGGGGCGGTATCGAACACTGAAGCTTTCTTT.

The DNA of the CDR3 is TGTGCCAGCGGACAGCTGTACGAGCAGTACTTC. Its protein product is CASGQLYEQYF. V and J are TRBV7-2 and TRBJ2-7, with D perhaps matching TRBD1 (6 bases). The V and J ends lost 8 bases and 4 bases respectively, with 9 bases between them. CDR1 is SGHTA and CDR2 is FQGNSA in the germline V gene. This CDR3 comprises 11 residues.

This clonotype came up a few times. The chain links TRBV28 to TRBJ1-1; the D gene is possibly TRBD1 (5 bases). Trimming took off 2 bases at V and 0 bases at J, with 7 bases between the two ends. CDR1 MDHEN and CDR2 SYDVKM come from the germline V gene. The CDR3 is 14 residues long. The CDR3 region is CASSLDSMNTEAFF. CDR3 DNA: TGTGCCAGCAGTTTAGACAGTATGAACACTGAAGCTTTCTTT.

The rearrangement uses TRBV7-9 and TRBJ2-3; 9 bases match TRBD1. The CDR3 totals 18 residues. Trimming removed 5 bases from V and 1 base from J; junction bases left unmatched: 13. CDR1 and CDR2 from the germline V gene are SEHNR and FQNEAQ (reference sequence). In nucleotides, the CDR3 is TGTGCCAGCAGCGGATACCCACAGGGGGCCCTTCGCACAGATACGCAGTATTTT. It codes for CASSGYPQGALRTDTQYF.

Ten or more counts support this clonotype. The chain has TRBV28 and TRBJ2-2, with a weak D call TRBD2 (7 bases). Looked up from germline, CDR1 is MDHEN and CDR2 is SYDVKM. The CDR3 is made up of 17 amino acids. V was shortened by 10 bases and J by 7 bases, with 28 bases between the two germline ends. DNA of the CDR3: TGTGCCACCGGCGGGGAGGGGGTCTTTCCAGGCTACGGGGAGCTGTTTTTT. Translating gives CATGGEGVFPGYGELFF.

The chain carries TRBV7-9 and TRBJ2-3; 9 bases fit TRBD1. The CDR3 has 14 residues. Losses at the gene ends were 3 bases for V and 10 bases for J; bases not matched to a gene: 8. Germline V gene lookup returns CDR1 SEHNR and CDR2 FQNEAQ (reference sequence). Written as DNA, the CDR3 is TGTGCCAGCAGCTTTAAGGTGGACAGGGGCTCGCAGTATTTT. This codes for CASSFKVDRGSQYF. Supplemented by reference TRBV7-9 and TRBJ2-3, the full variable domain reads DTGVSQNPRHKITKRGQNVTFRCDPISEHNRLYWYRQTLGQGPEFLTYFQNEAQLEKSRLLSDRFSAERPKGSFSTLEIQRTEQGDSAMYLCASSFKVDRGSQYFGPGTRLTVL.

This clonotype was picked up many times. In nucleotides, the CDR3 is TGTGCCAGCAGTTTGGTCGCGGGCGAGCAGTACTTC. Translating it yields CASSLVAGEQYF. The chain couples TRBV28 to TRBJ2-7, with D possibly matching TRBD2 (5 bases). V shed 3 bases and J shed 6 bases, with 9 bases lying between them. Germline loops: CDR1 MDHEN, CDR2 SYDVKM. There are 12 residues in the CDR3. Looking up the rest from reference TRBV28 and TRBJ2-7 gives the full variable domain: DVKVTQSSRYLVKRTGEKVFLECVQDMDHENMFWYRQDPGLGLRLIYFSYDVKMKEKGDIPEGYSVSREKKERFSLILESASTNQTSMYLCASSLVAGEQYFGPGTRLTVT.

The chain recombines TRBV20-1 with TRBJ1-2, with a weak D call TRBD1 (5 bases). This CDR3 spans 14 amino acids. V dropped 5 bases and J dropped 8 bases, with 21 bases sitting between them. The germline CDR1 and CDR2 sequences are DFQATT and SNEGSKA (reference sequence). For the CDR3, the DNA is TGCAGTGCTCCGCTCGGGCCGGAGTGGGACGGCTACACCTTC. Encoded protein: CSAPLGPEWDGYTF.

As concerns this clonotype: With a much larger clone just one base away, this may be a read error. The V and J genes are TRBV12-3 or TRBV12-4 and TRBJ2-7; TRBD1 aligns across 10 bases. This CDR3 region has 14 residues. V lost 7 bases, J lost 2 bases, and 5 bases stayed unmatched. In DNA form, the CDR3 reads TGTGCCAGCACCCAAGGGACAGGGGCCTACGAGCAGTACTTC. Amino acid sequence: CASTQGTGAYEQYF.

In this sample, this clonotype turned up many times. The V call is TRBV7-6, the J call TRBJ2-6; the D gene is possibly TRBD1 (6 bases). Trimming took off 5 bases at V and 2 bases at J, with 13 bases between the two ends. The CDR3 consists of 16 residues. Germline assignment: CDR1 SGHVS and CDR2 FNYEAQ. The chain's CDR3 is CASSATGFTGANVLTF. The CDR3 DNA reads TGTGCCAGCAGCGCAACAGGGTTTACTGGGGCCAACGTCCTGACTTTC.

This chain uses TRBV7-3 with TRBJ2-1; D gene uncertain. CDR1 and CDR2 (germline): SGHTA, FQGTGA. Trimming shortened V by 1 base and J by 15 bases, and 13 bases separated the two germline ends. CDR3 length: 12 residues. The CDR3 DNA is TGTGCCAGCAGCTTAAACGGCCAAGGCACGTTCTTC. Amino acid sequence: CASSLNGQGTFF.

The V gene is TRBV6-5, the J gene TRBJ2-5; either TRBD1 or TRBD2 may supply D (5 bases each). Germline V CDR1 and CDR2: MNHEY, SVGAGI. V was pared by 2 bases and J by 1 base, with 5 bases between. The length of the CDR3 is 13 residues. CDR3 in amino acids: CASSYGGQETQYF. In DNA, the CDR3 is TGTGCCAGCAGTTACGGGGGCCAAGAGACCCAGTACTTC.

Regarding this clonotype: An end of the junction differs from the germline gene, which may be a read error. V usage is TRBV14 and J usage is TRBJ2-5; D could derive from TRBD1 or TRBD2 (5 bases each). The germline V gene has CDR1 SGHDN and CDR2 FVKESK. This CDR3 has 12 amino acids. This CDR3 reads CASSSYYWGIDF. The CDR3 coding sequence is TGTGCCAGCAGCTCGTACTATTGGGGGATTGACTTC.

This chain links TRBV27 with TRBJ2-3; 8 nucleotides agree with TRBD2. Germline trimming cut 3 bases from V and 4 bases from J; bases unmatched to any gene: 6. Germline V CDR1 and CDR2: MNHEY, SMNVEV (reference sequence). CDR3 length: 15 amino acids. Written as DNA, the CDR3 is TGTGCCAGCAGTTTTAGCGGGGTCGCTCCAGATACGCAGTATTTT. Translation: CASSFSGVAPDTQYF.

This clonotype was recorded a few times. The chain couples TRBV28 to TRBJ2-5; D gene uncertain. V was trimmed by 5 bases and J by 4 bases, leaving 14 bases between them. This CDR3 contains 14 residues. Germline values: CDR1 MDHEN, CDR2 SYDVKM. The CDR3: CASSLILGRETQYF. The CDR3 DNA is TGTGCCAGCAGTCTCATTTTAGGGCGAGAGACCCAGTACTTC.

This clonotype has just a few counts. The chain is built from TRBV4-2 and TRBJ2-1; TRBD2 matches 12 bases. V shed 1 base, J shed 6 bases, and the junction held 10 bases outside the gene matches. Germline values: CDR1 LGHNA, CDR2 YNFKEQ. This CDR3 contains 18 residues. CDR3 loop: CASSQVLAGGPSGNEQFF. The CDR3, as DNA: TGTGCCAGCAGCCAAGTTCTAGCGGGGGGGCCGAGTGGCAATGAGCAGTTCTTC.

This clonotype was counted only a few times. The J gene is TRBJ1-4, the V gene TRBV12-3 or TRBV12-4; D ambiguous. V dropped 3 bases and J dropped 8 bases, with 7 bases sitting between them. This CDR3 is built from 12 residues. The CDR3 loop is CASSFNNEKLFF. CDR3 in DNA: TGTGCCAGCAGTTTTAACAACGAAAAACTGTTTTTT.

This clonotype was observed a few times. The V call is TRBV5-1, the J call TRBJ1-6; D remains unclear. V lost 3 bases and J 8 bases, leaving 9 bases between the germline ends. The CDR3 has 13 residues. The germline gives CDR1 SGHRS, CDR2 YFSETQ. CDR3 sequence reads: CASSSGLHSPLHF. Written as DNA, the CDR3 is TGCGCCAGCAGCTCCGGGTTACATTCACCCCTCCACTTT.

This chain joins TRBV7-3 and TRBJ2-1, with D maybe TRBD2 (6 bases). CDR3 length: 16 residues. V was clipped by 2 bases and J by 0 bases, with 11 bases between them. The germline V gene has CDR1 SGHTA and CDR2 FQGTGA. For the CDR3, the DNA is TGTGCCAGCAGCTTACTGGGCGGGGACTCCTACAATGAGCAGTTCTTC. It yields the protein CASSLLGGDSYNEQFF.

This clonotype has just a few counts. V usage is TRBV7-6 and J usage is TRBJ2-3, with D possibly TRBD2 on 6 matching bases. The CDR3 has 16 residues. The V gene's germline CDR1 is SGHVS and CDR2 FNYEAQ. V was shortened by 6 bases and J by 0 bases, with 16 bases between the two germline ends. CDR3 residues: CASRLYGRGSTDTQYF. DNA of the CDR3: TGTGCCAGCAGATTATACGGGCGGGGAAGCACAGATACGCAGTATTTT.

This clonotype has just a few counts. This chain links TRBV3-1 with TRBJ1-1, with TRBD1 matching over 10 bases. V shed 5 bases, J shed 7 bases, and the junction held 7 bases outside the gene matches. Germline V lookup: CDR1 LGHDT, CDR2 YNNKEL (reference sequence). The CDR3 loop spans 14 amino acids. CDR3 sequence: CASSDRQGAVEAFF. DNA for the CDR3: TGTGCCAGCAGCGACCGACAGGGGGCTGTTGAAGCTTTCTTT.

This clonotype was counted a few times. This chain joins TRBV12-3 or TRBV12-4 and TRBJ1-5; 9 bases align to TRBD1. V lost 1 base to trimming and J lost 2 bases; unmatched junction nucleotides: 3. The CDR3 loop spans 16 amino acids. CDR3 residues: CASSLGGQGGNQPQHF. The CDR3 DNA reads as TGTGCCAGCAGTTTAGGGGGACAGGGCGGCAATCAGCCCCAGCATTTT.

V gene TRBV6-1 combines with J gene TRBJ2-7; 11 nucleotides align to TRBD1. Germline values: CDR1 MNHNS, CDR2 SASEGT. V was clipped by 2 bases and J by 3 bases; unmatched bases: 6. This CDR3 has 16 residues. The DNA of the CDR3 is TGTGCCAGCAGTGAATTCCCCGGGACAGGGGGCTACGAGCAGTACTTC. It encodes CASSEFPGTGGYEQYF.

V usage is TRBV20-1 and J usage is TRBJ1-2; 12 nucleotides agree with TRBD1. There are 13 residues in the CDR3. V shed 5 bases, J shed 8 bases, and the junction held 6 bases outside the gene matches. Germline V gene sequence: CDR1 DFQATT, CDR2 SNEGSKA (reference sequence). This CDR3 is CSAPGTGGGGYTF. The CDR3 bases are TGCAGTGCTCCCGGGACAGGGGGCGGGGGCTACACCTTC.

V gene TRBV7-8 combines with J gene TRBJ1-1; tentatively, D is TRBD1 (5 bases). V was trimmed by 5 bases and J by 3 bases, leaving 19 bases between them. Germline CDR1 and CDR2: SGHVS and FQNEAQ. This CDR3 is 16 amino acids long. The CDR3 spells CASSHHRIPMDTEAFF. The CDR3 nucleotides read TGTGCCAGCAGCCACCACAGGATACCTATGGACACTGAAGCTTTCTTT.

This clonotype was seen just once. The gene calls are TRBV29-1 and TRBJ2-7, with 7 bases matching TRBD1. V lost 4 bases, J lost 0 bases, and 6 bases stayed unmatched. Germline CDR1 is SQVTM and CDR2 is ANQGSEA. The CDR3 sequence is 14 residues long. CDR3 nucleotides: TGCAGCGTTGGGACAGGCTCCTACTCCTACGAGCAGTACTTC. Protein: CSVGTGSYSYEQYF.

The chain employs TRBV5-6 and TRBJ2-7; D is uncertain. The CDR3 loop spans 12 amino acids. Trimming shortened V by 1 base and J by 0 bases, and 2 bases separated the two germline ends. Germline loops: CDR1 SGHDT, CDR2 YYEEEE. For the CDR3, the DNA is TGTGCCAGCAGCTTGTTCTCCTACGAGCAGTACTTC. Amino acid sequence: CASSLFSYEQYF.